The rows below give T cell receptor beta chains drawn from one sample of a study of early T cells in non-severe SARS-CoV-2 infection. TCRdb processed the 5' RACE reads anew with MiXCR; each CDR3 protein has one entry. Here the sample spans tens of thousands of distinct CDR3 sequences, about 11% being singletons. The sequences come from whole blood, collected at baseline. Receptors originate from an adult who was a healthcare worker with PCR-confirmed SARS-CoV-2 infection or an uninfected control (not recorded which). CDR3s include the opening cysteine and the closing phenylalanine or tryptophan. Fields, in order: clone size, J gene, V gene, D gene, CDR3 DNA, CDR3 protein. A D gene is named only where the DNA matches it firmly. The size of a clone is reported for some rows only, either as once, few or many, or as a class for expanded clones.

size: -; J: TRBJ1-2; V: TRBV28; D: -; DNA: TGTGCCACCCCCGGCGGGGTTGGCGGTGGCTACACCTTC; CDR3: CATPGGVGGGYTF
size: few; J: TRBJ1-1; V: TRBV29-1; D: -; DNA: TGCAGCGTTGAAGCACAGGTGAACACTGAAGCTTTCTTT; CDR3: CSVEAQVNTEAFF
size: -; J: TRBJ2-1; V: TRBV7-2; D: -; DNA: TGTGCCAGCAGCTCCCGACTAGAGGTCGATGAGCAGTTCTTC; CDR3: CASSSRLEVDEQFF
size: few; J: TRBJ2-7; V: TRBV2; D: -; DNA: TGTGCCAGCAGTGACAGGGTGGGCTACGAGCAGTACTTC; CDR3: CASSDRVGYEQYF
size: -; J: TRBJ1-1; V: TRBV3-1; D: TRBD1; DNA: TGTGCCAGCAGCCAAGATGGGACAGGGGAAACTGAAGCTTTCTTT; CDR3: CASSQDGTGETEAFF
size: many; J: TRBJ1-1; V: TRBV13; D: -; DNA: TGTGCCAGCAGCAGGGGGGCCGATACTGAAGCTTTCTTT; CDR3: CASSRGADTEAFF
size: few; J: TRBJ1-2; V: TRBV6-5; D: -; DNA: TGTGCCAGCAGAACAGGGCTAGAGGGCTACACCTTC; CDR3: CASRTGLEGYTF
size: few; J: TRBJ2-3; V: TRBV29-1; D: TRBD2; DNA: TGCAGCGTTGATGGACTAGCGGGGCGTAGAGCAGATACGCAGTATTTT; CDR3: CSVDGLAGRRADTQYF
size: many; J: TRBJ1-5; V: TRBV4-3; D: -; DNA: TGCGCCAGCAGCCAAGATCGGCAGGGAAATCAGCCCCAGCATTTT; CDR3: CASSQDRQGNQPQHF
size: -; J: TRBJ2-7; V: TRBV21-1; D: -; DNA: TGTGCCAGCAGCGTTAAGTGGACCGGCTACGAGCAGTACTTC; CDR3: CASSVKWTGYEQYF
size: many; J: TRBJ1-3; V: TRBV18; D: -; DNA: TGTGCCAGCTCACCGAGTCAACCAAACACCATATATTTT; CDR3: CASSPSQPNTIYF
size: -; J: TRBJ1-1; V: TRBV6-5; D: -; DNA: TGTGCCAGCAGCCTATCGAGGGGCGAAGCTTTCTTT; CDR3: CASSLSRGEAFF
size: -; J: TRBJ1-1; V: TRBV7-9; D: -; DNA: TGTGCCAGCAGCTTAGCGCCCAGGGGCGAAACTGAAGCTTTCTTT; CDR3: CASSLAPRGETEAFF
size: many; J: TRBJ2-7; V: TRBV19; D: -; DNA: TGTGCCAGTAGTATAGATCAGGGACCGAGTAGCGAGGAGCAGTACTTC; CDR3: CASSIDQGPSSEEQYF
size: many; J: TRBJ1-5; V: TRBV5-4; D: -; DNA: TGTGCCAGCAGCCGGGATGCCGGAGAGCCCCAGCATTTT; CDR3: CASSRDAGEPQHF
size: -; J: TRBJ2-2; V: TRBV6-4; D: TRBD2; DNA: TGTGCCAGCAGTGACTCGACTAGCGGTACAACCGGGGAGCTGTTTTTT; CDR3: CASSDSTSGTTGELFF
size: -; J: TRBJ2-7; V: TRBV25-1; D: -; DNA: TGTGCCAGCAGGGGTAGAGGGTTCGGTTACGAGCAGTACTTC; CDR3: CASRGRGFGYEQYF
size: many; J: TRBJ2-7; V: TRBV7-9; D: -; DNA: TGTGCCAGCAGCTTAGAGGCTGAGGGGACCTACGAGCAGTACTTC; CDR3: CASSLEAEGTYEQYF
size: few; J: TRBJ1-1; V: TRBV3-1; D: TRBD1; DNA: TGTGCCAGCAGCGATTACAGGGGGAGTGAAGCTTTCTTT; CDR3: CASSDYRGSEAFF
size: few; J: TRBJ1-5; V: TRBV7-9; D: -; DNA: TGTGCCAGCAGCTTAGGGGTCAGCGGCAATCAGCCCCAGCATTTT; CDR3: CASSLGVSGNQPQHF
size: many; J: TRBJ2-5; V: TRBV29-1; D: -; DNA: TGCAGCGTGCTTTGGGCAGCGATGGGGTTCTCCCAGTACTTC; CDR3: CSVLWAAMGFSQYF
size: many; J: TRBJ2-4; V: TRBV6-5; D: TRBD1; DNA: TGTGCCAGCAGTCGCCAAATGGGACAGGGAGGAAACATTCAGTACTTC; CDR3: CASSRQMGQGGNIQYF
size: -; J: TRBJ2-4; V: TRBV7-6; D: -; DNA: TGTGCCAGCAGCCCTACAGGGGAGGGAAACATTCAGTACTTC; CDR3: CASSPTGEGNIQYF
size: few; J: TRBJ1-5; V: TRBV5-1; D: -; DNA: TGCGCCAGCAGAGGGGGGAGCAATCAGCCCCAGCATTTT; CDR3: CASRGGSNQPQHF
size: few; J: TRBJ2-7; V: TRBV20-1; D: TRBD1; DNA: TGCAGTGCCACGACAGGGGGCGGCGACGAGCAGTACTTC; CDR3: CSATTGGGDEQYF
size: few; J: TRBJ2-2; V: TRBV6-4; D: -; DNA: TGTGCCAGCAGTGACTCCTACACCGGGGAGCTGTTTTTT; CDR3: CASSDSYTGELFF
size: few; J: TRBJ1-1; V: TRBV6-6; D: -; DNA: TGTGCCAGCAGTTCCATACACGGGCCTCGGACTGAAGCTTTCTTT; CDR3: CASSSIHGPRTEAFF
size: many; J: TRBJ2-7; V: TRBV27; D: -; DNA: TGTGCCAGCAGTTTTTCGGCGGGCTACGAGCAGTACTTC; CDR3: CASSFSAGYEQYF
size: -; J: TRBJ1-1; V: TRBV6-4; D: -; DNA: TGTGCCAGCAGTGTGGATGTCAGGAACACTGAAGCTTTCTTT; CDR3: CASSVDVRNTEAFF
size: -; J: TRBJ2-7; V: TRBV28; D: -; DNA: TGTGCCAGCAGCTCACCCGGGGGCCGTATAAGCTCCTACGAGCAGTACTTC; CDR3: CASSSPGGRISSYEQYF
size: many; J: TRBJ2-4; V: TRBV5-4; D: -; DNA: TGTGCCAGCAGTCGGGCAGAACTAGCCAAAAACATTCAGTACTTC; CDR3: CASSRAELAKNIQYF
size: many; J: TRBJ2-5; V: TRBV6-5; D: TRBD2; DNA: TGTGCCAGCAGGCGCCCGGGACTAGCGGTTAAGACCCAGTACTTC; CDR3: CASRRPGLAVKTQYF
size: many; J: TRBJ1-2; V: TRBV6-4; D: -; DNA: TGTGCCAGCAGTGCTGATGACAGGAACTATGGCTACACCTTC; CDR3: CASSADDRNYGYTF
size: many; J: TRBJ1-1; V: TRBV11-1; D: -; DNA: TGTGCCAGCAGCTTAGCGCTCGCGGGGGGCACTGAAGCTTTCTTT; CDR3: CASSLALAGGTEAFF
size: -; J: TRBJ2-3; V: TRBV2; D: -; DNA: TGTGCCAGCAGACCGTATTTCAGGGATACGCAGTATTTT; CDR3: CASRPYFRDTQYF
size: -; J: TRBJ1-2; V: TRBV4-3; D: TRBD1; DNA: TGCGCCAGCAGCCAAGTAGGGGGCTTGGGCTATGGCTACACCTTC; CDR3: CASSQVGGLGYGYTF
size: -; J: TRBJ2-7; V: TRBV28; D: -; DNA: TGTGCCAGCAGCGCCCTAAGAAACGAGCAGTACTTC; CDR3: CASSALRNEQYF
size: -; J: TRBJ2-3; V: TRBV29-1; D: -; DNA: TGCAGCGTTGGAGAGCCGGTAACAGATACGCAGTATTTT; CDR3: CSVGEPVTDTQYF
size: many; J: TRBJ2-3; V: TRBV5-4; D: -; DNA: TGTGCCAGCAGCCGGGTCCTTCCGGGGGTCGAGGGCACAGATACGCAGTATTTT; CDR3: CASSRVLPGVEGTDTQYF
size: few; J: TRBJ2-1; V: TRBV9; D: -; DNA: TGTGCCAGCAGCGTAGGGCAGGGTAAGGTTTTTGAGCAGTTCTTC; CDR3: CASSVGQGKVFEQFF
size: -; J: TRBJ2-7; V: TRBV12-3/TRBV12-4; D: TRBD1; DNA: TGTGCCAGCAGTCGAGGGGGGACAGGGGTCTACGAGCAGTACTTC; CDR3: CASSRGGTGVYEQYF
size: many; J: TRBJ2-5; V: TRBV19; D: -; DNA: TGTGCCAGTAGGCTGACAGGGGAGGGGGAGACCCAGTACTTC; CDR3: CASRLTGEGETQYF
size: few; J: TRBJ2-7; V: TRBV7-8; D: -; DNA: TGTGCCAGCAGCTTAGGCGCTTTAGAAGACGAGCAGTACTTC; CDR3: CASSLGALEDEQYF
size: few; J: TRBJ2-6; V: TRBV9; D: -; DNA: TGTGCCAGCAGCCCGGGGTCCCTGGGGGCCAACGTCCTGACTTTC; CDR3: CASSPGSLGANVLTF
size: few; J: TRBJ2-7; V: TRBV3-1; D: -; DNA: TGTGCCAGCAGCCAAGCCCCCCTTGGCGAGCAGTACTTC; CDR3: CASSQAPLGEQYF
size: -; J: TRBJ1-6; V: TRBV7-2; D: TRBD1; DNA: TGTGCCAGCAGCTTAGAGGTGGGACAGGGACTTTCACCCCTCCACTTT; CDR3: CASSLEVGQGLSPLHF
size: -; J: TRBJ2-5; V: TRBV12-3/TRBV12-4; D: -; DNA: TGTGCCAGCAGTCTACTACAGGGCCGGGAGACCCAGTACTTC; CDR3: CASSLLQGRETQYF